The sequence of this TCR beta chain was determined in a study of T cells in tumors after PD-1 blockade (dated by TCRdb to the late 2010s). The study in broad terms: Exclusion criteria were prior checkpoint blockade, use of systemic immunosuppressants, or recent radiotherapy or other anti-cancer therapy within 4 weeks. Paired single-cell RNA and TCR sequencing was done in the study on site-matched tumors from patients with BCC or SCC, both before and after anti-PD-1 therapy. Some patients also continued taking vismodegib 150 mg daily during anti-PD-1 treatment. Patients received pembrolizumab 200 mg every 3 weeks or cemiplimab 350 mg every 2 weeks. To compare clonotypes in blood versus tumor, bulk TCR sequencing was run on approximately 11 peripheral blood samples drawn from four or five patients. RECIST version 1.1 was used to evaluate clinical response. Peripheral blood samples averaged approximately 100,000 TCR templates (range roughly 22,000-290,000) and 35,000 to 45,000 unique clonotypes.

Overall study results and their limits: Roughly 41% of TCR clonotypes from the tumor were detected in blood, and certain novel exhausted tumor clones were present in blood collected before treatment, which suggests recruitment from the periphery. Where the novel T cell clones came from was not determined, and possible sources could include lymphoid organs or rare unexpanded clones inside the tumor or in the tumor periphery.

The V and J ends are trimmed by 2 bases and 1 base, leaving 17 bases between them. The CDR3 measures 17 amino acids from cysteine to phenylalanine. The only DNA kept is the CDR3, 51 bases in frame from the first base. The germline V gene yields MGHRA for CDR1 and YSYEKL for CDR2. Remarks on this clone: Its antigen is unknown. Base quality data are lacking; no much larger clone is found one base away.

In light of the paper, this sample's time point label describes: after anti-PD-1 therapy. For bulk TCRbeta sequencing, genomic DNA was extracted from tumor biopsies or peripheral blood, and input amounts ranged from 616 ng to 6,004 ng. Histologically proven advanced or metastatic basal or squamous cell carcinoma was present in all patients, all of whom were poor candidates for surgical resection. The basal cell carcinoma cohort was made up of roughly eleven patients, and bulk tumor TCR sequencing was performed for roughly 8 of these patients. The immunoSEQ platform was used to carry out deep TCRbeta sequencing. The study's own analysis went as follows. For further analysis, only productive rearrangements were exported out of the immunoSEQ Analyzer. T cell phenotypes were assigned to bulk TCRbeta clonotypes by matching to single-cell RNA+TCR-seq clones sharing the same TCRbeta sequence. Using bulk TCR sequencing data, clone enrichment in tumor was calculated by dividing a clone's tumor frequency by the same clone's PBMC frequency. GLIPH was used to sort TCRs into specificity groups, which are clusters of distinct TCRs that likely recognize common antigens through shared CDR3 motifs. TCRdb retrieved this table from immuneACCESS and kept in-frame rearrangements only. Not all clones are present; in checked studies, unresolved V genes account for under half, and no reason is known for the remainder. Clone size and V and J calls were adopted from that table, with D and trimming inferred from the DNA. This sample is represented by some 24,000 clones; roughly four fifths of them were singletons. The ten largest clones represent around 12% of the sample.

The source material was PBMCs, sampled after anti-PD-1 treatment. The receptor was isolated from a human donor with basal cell carcinoma. The chain employs TRBV4-1 and TRBJ1-1; the D gene lacks a confident call. The CDR3 protein: CASSQFFAGTANTEAFF. The bases are TGCGCCAGCAGCCAATTTTTCGCCGGTACAGCGAACACTGAAGCTTTCTTT.